Each of the 9 T cell receptor beta chains below was sequenced from the same sample in a study of Tregs in tolerant kidney transplant recipients. Profiling relied on immunoSEQ multiplex PCR, and the TCRdb table lists in-frame clones only, not all of them. The sample's table shows around 33,000 clones. Specimen: CD8+ T cells from blood, collected before the transplant. These receptors were collected from a human donor who received a combined kidney and bone marrow transplant.

As to this clone: The read ends 3 residues before the CDR3 terminus; that terminus is restored from the germline J gene. V gene TRBV20-1 combines with J gene TRBJ1-3, with TRBD1 identical over 7 bases. Trimming at V came to 1 base and at J to 0 bases, leaving 3 bases not matched to a gene. Germline V gives CDR1 DFQATT, CDR2 SNEGSKA (reference sequence). This CDR3 contains 15 residues. The CDR3 spells CSARGDSISGNTIYF. Partial CDR3 DNA: TGCAGTGCTAGAGGGGACAGTATCTCTGGAAACACC.

Concerning this clone: Sequencing ends 3 residues short of the CDR3 end; the germline J gene provides the rest. V is TRBV5-1 and J is TRBJ2-2, with D possibly TRBD2 on 5 matching bases. The CDR3 length is 16 residues. V was pared by 2 bases and J by 0 bases, with 11 bases between. CDR1 and CDR2 (germline): SGHRS, YFSETQ. The CDR3 sequence: CASSFRGAANTGELFF. The sequenced CDR3 bases are TGCGCCAGCAGCTTCCGGGGTGCTGCGAACACCGGGGAG. Supplemented by reference TRBV5-1 and TRBJ2-2, the full variable domain reads KAGVTQTPRYLIKTRGQQVTLSCSPISGHRSVSWYQQTPGQGLQFLFEYFSETQRNKGNFPGRFSGRQFSNSRSEMNVSTLELGDSALYLCASSFRGAANTGELFFGEGSRLTVL.

Worth noting for this clone: The missing CDR3 end, 3 residues past where the read stops, is filled in from the germline J gene. The chain recombines TRBV4-1 with TRBJ1-1; a weak D match, TRBD1 (5 bases). The ends were cut back, 1 base at V and 4 bases at J, with 13 bases in the middle. Per the germline V gene, CDR1 is MGHRA and CDR2 is YSYEKL. The length of the CDR3 is 15 residues. The chain's CDR3 is CASSQGGGVFTEAFF. Partial CDR3 DNA: TGCGCCAGCAGCCAAGGGGGCGGGGTATTCACTGAA.

Concerning this clone: From the germline J gene comes the end of the CDR3, since the read stops 3 residues before it. V usage is TRBV7-3 and J usage is TRBJ2-7; TRBD2 matches at 8 bases. The CDR3 has 15 residues. Germline CDR1 reads SGHTA; CDR2 reads FQGTGA. Germline trimming cut 6 bases from V and 1 base from J; bases unmatched to any gene: 8. This CDR3 reads CASSKLAAESYEQYF. CDR3 bases read: TGTGCCAGCAGTAAACTAGCGGCTGAATCCTACGAG.

As for this clone: The read ends 3 residues shy of where the CDR3 ends; the end is completed using the germline J gene. V usage is TRBV5-1 and J usage is TRBJ2-2; 8 bases match TRBD1. J gave up 1 base and V 5 bases, and 4 bases lay outside the gene matches. This CDR3 is built from 15 residues. The germline gives CDR1 SGHRS, CDR2 YFSETQ. CDR3 protein: CASRWGQENTGELFF. The CDR3 DNA, read in part, is TGCGCCAGCAGATGGGGACAGGAGAACACCGGGGAG.

About this clone: Sequencing ends 3 residues short of the CDR3 end; the germline J gene provides the rest. The V and J genes are TRBV5-1 and TRBJ2-1; TRBD2 matches at 14 bases. CDR3 length equals 15 residues. Trimming cost V 4 bases and J 9 bases; bases outside gene matches: 6. Germline V gene sequence: CDR1 SGHRS, CDR2 YFSETQ. Here the CDR3 reads CASSEWTSGRPEQFF. The part of the CDR3 DNA that was read is TGCGCCAGCAGCGAGTGGACTAGCGGGAGGCCTGAG.

In the case of this clone: Sequencing ends 3 residues short of the CDR3 end; the germline J gene provides the rest. The chain joins TRBV12-3 or TRBV12-4 to TRBJ2-7, with D possibly TRBD2 on 5 matching bases. CDR3 length: 15 amino acids. V was shortened by 3 bases and J by 5 bases, with 17 bases between the two germline ends. The sequenced part of the CDR3 DNA is TGTGCCAGCAGTTTTCCGGTCGGGGAGACGGACGAG. This sequence encodes CASSFPVGETDE. The CDR3 reads in full as CASSFPVGETDEQYF.

A note on this clone: Coverage ceases 3 residues before the CDR3 finishes, and the germline J gene fills in the end. V gene TRBV2 combines with J gene TRBJ2-7; perhaps TRBD2 as D (5 bases). Deletions cut 6 bases from V and 6 bases from J, with 24 bases between. This CDR3 region has 16 residues. Germline loops: CDR1 SNHLY, CDR2 FYNNEI. CDR3 DNA, as far as it was read: TGTGCCAGCAGCGTTACCGGGGATTTACCTACGATCGAG. Translation: CASSVTGDLPTIE. The whole CDR3 protein reads CASSVTGDLPTIEQYF. Full variable domain (missing parts from reference TRBV2 and TRBJ2-7): EPEVTQTPSHQVTQMGQEVILRCVPISNHLYFYWYRQILGQKVEFLVSFYNNEISEKSEIFDDQFSVERPDGSNFTLKIRSTKLEDSAMYFCASSVTGDLPTIEQYFGPGTRLTVT.

The CDR3 bases that were read are TGTGCCTGGGCCGCAGGGTCATGGAACGAG. Amino acid sequence: CAWAAGSWNE. The CDR3 reads in full as CAWAAGSWNEQYF. The chain joins TRBV30 to TRBJ2-7; weak D call: TRBD1 (5 bases). The CDR3 end falls 3 residues outside the read, so it is completed with the germline J gene. Trimming took 5 bases from V and 5 from J, leaving 16 bases between them. The CDR3 loop spans 13 amino acids. Germline V gene data show CDR1 as GTSNPN and CDR2 as SVGIG (reference sequence).